This T cell receptor (beta chain) is drawn from a study of human T cells and chemical hapten exposure. Study-wide results and limits: Healthy individuals' immune responses may differ from those of donors, who had alopecia.

V was shortened by 2 bases and J by 6 bases, with 5 bases between the two germline ends. The CDR3 loop spans 11 amino acids. Per germline, CDR1 SGHTA and CDR2 FQGNSA. The time point was: pre-sensitization, week 0. Treatment reported: therapeutic diphenylcyclopropenone sensitization with weekly scalp DPC. On this clonotype: Its target is unknown.

Each CDR3 protein gets one entry after TCRdb re-called the RACE reads with MiXCR. The sample holds over 85,000 distinct CDR3 sequences, 10% to 13% seen once. The sequence was collected from a woman aged 60-70 years with alopecia areata. Some clones in this sample may be carry-over from other donors' samples. Sequenced material: whole blood, taken in connection with sensitization to the hapten diphenylcyclopropenone (DPC). V is TRBV7-2 and J is TRBJ2-7, with D unclear. CDR3 DNA sequence: TGTGCCAGCAGCTTAATGGGCGAGCAGTACTTC. Amino acids: CASSLMGEQYF.